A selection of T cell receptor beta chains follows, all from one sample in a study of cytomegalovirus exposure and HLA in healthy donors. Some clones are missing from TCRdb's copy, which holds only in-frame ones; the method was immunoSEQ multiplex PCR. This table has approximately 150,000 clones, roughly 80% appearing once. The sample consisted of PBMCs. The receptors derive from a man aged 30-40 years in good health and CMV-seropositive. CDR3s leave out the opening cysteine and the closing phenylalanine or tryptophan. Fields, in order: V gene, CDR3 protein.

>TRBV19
ASSSSTGVRTEAF
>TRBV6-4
ASSDSRELGTDTQY
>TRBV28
ASSFRQFNEKLF
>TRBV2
ASRPFPGTGVQLF
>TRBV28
ASSLLQGSEKLF
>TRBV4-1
ASSPTGDYGYT
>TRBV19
ASSQDSQETQY
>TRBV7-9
ASSLAGDYYGYT
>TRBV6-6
ASSSPRGSGNTIY
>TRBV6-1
ASSEVQGSYEQY
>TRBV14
ASSRSGWVSYNEQF
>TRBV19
ASSIAPRVGASTEAF
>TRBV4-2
ASSQEEGGGNGELF
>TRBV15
ATSRGPGLAAYNEQF
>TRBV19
ASSVISTDTQY
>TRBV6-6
ASSHRGGDTQY
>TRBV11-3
ASSFGLAGETQY
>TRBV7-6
ASSRFVSLMRSYEQY
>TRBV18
ASSPADWAYEQY
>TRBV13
ASSLVGGRRLSGNTIY
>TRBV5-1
ASRPGTVNTEAF
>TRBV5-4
ASSLGTVYEQY
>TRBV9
ASSVGNVGGYEQY
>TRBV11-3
ASSLRQRDQPQETQY
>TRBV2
ASSYLAGNSYEQY
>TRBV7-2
ASSLEARSNNSPLH
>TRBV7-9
ASSLGAGNQPQH
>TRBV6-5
ASSSTTGGYT
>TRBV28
ASTNRYNEQF
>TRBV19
ASSIGLAGGKDTQY
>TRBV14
ASSQAYRGREQY
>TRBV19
ASSSQGTHTEAF
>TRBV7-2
ASSHGTSGNYNEQF
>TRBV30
AWRRTTWTDTQY
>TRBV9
ASSGGLRTDTQY
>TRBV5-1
ASSLVTGGRQETQY
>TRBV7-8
ASSLAGTGNGYT
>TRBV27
ASSFYRSMNTEAF
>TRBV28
ASSAWRDASYEQY
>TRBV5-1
ASSLGGGRGGMNTEAF
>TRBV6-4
ASSWTSGSDTQY
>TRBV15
ATSRLREGRGNEQF
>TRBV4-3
ASSQGASMNTEAF
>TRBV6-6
ASSYSGQLETQY
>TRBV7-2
ASSPVDRDTEAF
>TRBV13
ASSSQNSPLH
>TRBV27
ASSFRRAGELF
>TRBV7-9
ASTLLPGGVLSGANVLT
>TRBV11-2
ASSLDQGTQGAYNEQF
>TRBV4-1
ASSQTTGPQETQY
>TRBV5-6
ASSSWGGLVNTEAF
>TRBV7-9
ASSPAGGGGYT
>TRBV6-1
ASSAYSGTGVYEQY
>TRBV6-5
ASSFDRPPYEQY
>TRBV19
ASSMPSASANYGYT
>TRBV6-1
ASTKDRANTEAF
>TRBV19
ASEGQTYEQY
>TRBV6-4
ASSGGEIKAF
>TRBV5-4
ASSLGPLAGGETQY
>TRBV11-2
ASSLDTGQKGNTIY